This TCR beta chain was captured by sequencing in a study of blood T cell repertoires in COVID-19. The overall study: Material from acute and convalescent COVID-19 was sourced from the United States, Italy and Spain. The analysed material was cDNA or gDNA that came from T cells, B-cell-depleted T cells, or PBMCs.

Under the authors' procedure: Cell counts per sample came from amplifying reference gene primers. Sequencing was performed with immunoSEQ multiplex PCR; in TCRdb, only in-frame clones are kept and a portion is missing. The DNA gave D and trimming, while V, J and clone size come from that table. Among some 140,000 clones, 79% were seen once, and the ten largest hold about 3.6%. This CDR3 has 13 amino acids. Per the germline V gene, CDR1 is ENHRY and CDR2 is SYGVKD. V lost 8 bases, J lost 5 bases, and 4 bases stayed unmatched. The TCR comes from a man aged 55 to 70 with acute or convalescent COVID-19. V gene TRBV10-3 combines with J gene TRBJ2-7, with 12 bases identical to TRBD1. The sequencing input was peripheral blood. CDR3 amino acids: CAIGDRGPDEQYF. The CDR3 nucleotides are TGTGCCATCGGGGACAGGGGGCCGGACGAGCAGTACTTC.